These 23 T cell receptor beta chains share one sample of origin, sequenced in a study of blood T cell repertoires in COVID-19. TCRdb's table, derived via immunoSEQ multiplex PCR, lists solely in-frame clones and lacks some. Of roughly 100,000 clones in the sample, over 70% are singletons; the top ten hold 20% to 25%. Sequences were obtained from peripheral blood. Source of these receptors: a man aged 80 or over with active or convalescent COVID-19.

The J gene is TRBJ1-2, the V gene TRBV6-5; D call uncertain. Trimming removed 0 bases at V and 8 bases at J, with 13 bases between. The length of the CDR3 is 14 residues. Germline-derived CDR1 and CDR2 are MNHEY and SVGAGI. In nucleotides, the CDR3 is TGTGCCAGCAGTTACTCAAGGCAGGAGGGCGGCTACACCTTC. Its translation is CASSYSRQEGGYTF.

The rearrangement joins TRBV23-1 to TRBJ2-3; perhaps TRBD2 as D (5 bases). TRBV23-1 is an open reading frame whose function is uncertain. The CDR3 runs to 17 residues. Trimming stripped 0 bases from V and 6 bases from J, with 19 bases between. CDR3 in amino acids: CASSQSQRFRKRDTQYF. The CDR3 DNA is TGCGCCAGCAGTCAATCGCAGCGGTTCAGAAAAAGGGATACGCAGTATTTT.

V and J are TRBV19 and TRBJ1-5, with TRBD1 matching 7 bases. J lost 3 bases, V lost 3 bases, and 5 bases had no gene match. CDR1 and CDR2 (germline): LNHDA, SQIVND (reference sequence). This CDR3 spans 15 amino acids. This CDR3 is CASSMTGNSNQPQHF. CDR3 sequence (DNA): TGTGCCAGTAGTATGACAGGGAACTCCAATCAGCCCCAGCATTTT.

DNA for the CDR3: TGTGCCATCAGCCGGGACTCTAATCAGCCCCAGCATTTT. As protein: CAISRDSNQPQHF. The chain links TRBV10-3 to TRBJ1-5; weak D call: TRBD1 (5 bases). Germline assignment: CDR1 ENHRY and CDR2 SYGVKD. This CDR3 has 13 amino acids. The V end was cut by 6 bases, the J end by 4 bases, with 10 bases between.

This chain links TRBV27 with TRBJ1-1; D is unclear. The CDR3 extends over 13 amino acids. Germline V gives CDR1 MNHEY, CDR2 SMNVEV (reference sequence). Trimming removed 3 bases from V and 1 base from J, with 6 bases in between. The CDR3 sequence is CASSFTGNTEAFF. The CDR3 DNA reads TGTGCCAGCAGTTTCACGGGGAACACTGAAGCTTTCTTT.

The V gene is TRBV7-2, the J gene TRBJ1-6, with D hard to call. Trimming cost V 3 bases and J 4 bases, with 10 bases left between them. This CDR3 has 15 residues. Per the germline V gene, CDR1 is SGHTA and CDR2 is FQGNSA. The chain's CDR3 is CASSFPGFYNSPLHF. CDR3 DNA sequence: TGTGCCAGCAGCTTCCCGGGATTTTATAATTCACCCCTCCACTTT.

This rearrangement joins TRBV19 to TRBJ2-7; 10 bases line up with TRBD2. The V segment lost 3 bases and the J segment 2 bases; nucleotides outside the gene matches: 7. This CDR3 has 16 residues. The V gene's germline CDR1 is LNHDA and CDR2 SQIVND (reference sequence). CDR3 nucleotides: TGTGCCAGTAGTATCTCCAGCGGGGGGGCCGCCTACGAGCAGTACTTC. It encodes CASSISSGGAAYEQYF.

This clone was detected a few times. Germline is not matched at one junction end, which may reflect a read error. The DNA for the CDR3 is TGCGCCAGCAGTTTGGGCGGGCTGAGGGAGCAGTACTTC. This gives the protein CASSLGGLREQYF. This sequence joins TRBV5-1 and TRBJ2-7; tentatively, D is TRBD2 (5 bases). CDR1 is SGHRS, CDR2 YFSETQ, per germline. CDR3 length equals 13 residues. Full variable domain (rest looked up from reference TRBV5-1 and TRBJ2-7): KAGVTQTPRYLIKTRGQQVTLSCSPISGHRSVSWYQQTPGQGLQFLFEYFSETQRNKGNFPGRFSGRQFSNSRSEMNVSTLELGDSALYLCASSLGGLREQYFGPGTRLTVT.

The chain carries TRBV18 and TRBJ2-2; D is possibly TRBD2 (6 bases). The CDR3 loop spans 15 amino acids. V was pared by 1 base and J by 2 bases, with 8 bases between. CDR1 KGHSH and CDR2 LQKENI come from the germline V gene. The CDR3 DNA reads TGTGCCAGCTCACCACGGGACTCCAACACCGGGGAGCTGTTTTTT. Protein sequence: CASSPRDSNTGELFF.

The chain links TRBV25-1 to TRBJ1-6; the D is unclear. Trimming left V 4 bases short and J 1 base short, with 2 bases between. Germline assignment: CDR1 MGHDK and CDR2 SYGVNS. The length of the CDR3 is 13 residues. CDR3 DNA: TGTGCCAGCAGTGCGTCCTATAATTCACCCCTCCACTTT. This sequence encodes CASSASYNSPLHF.

This rearrangement joins TRBV18 to TRBJ2-1; 9 positions match TRBD2. Germline CDR1 KGHSH, CDR2 LQKENI. The CDR3 has 14 amino acids. J lost 2 bases, V lost 5 bases, and 1 base had no gene match. In nucleotides, the CDR3 is TGTGCCAGCTCAGCTAGCGGGGCCTACAATGAGCAGTTCTTC. This translates into CASSASGAYNEQFF. Together with reference TRBV18 and TRBJ2-1, the CDR3 gives the full variable domain: NAGVMQNPRHLVRRRGQEARLRCSPMKGHSHVYWYRQLPEEGLKFMVYLQKENIIDESGMPKERFSAEFPKEGPSILRIQQVVRGDSAAYFCASSASGAYNEQFFGPGTRLTVL.

This sequence joins TRBV6-1 and TRBJ1-1, with D possibly TRBD1 on 5 matching bases. The CDR3 runs to 15 residues. The V gene's germline CDR1 is MNHNS and CDR2 SASEGT. V was pared by 0 bases and J by 4 bases, with 12 bases between. CDR3 region: CASSEAAGGGTEAFF. The CDR3 DNA reads TGTGCCAGCAGTGAAGCCGCCGGGGGGGGCACTGAAGCTTTCTTT.

V and J are TRBV4-3 and TRBJ1-1; the D gene is possibly TRBD1 (6 bases). The CDR3 contains 17 residues. V gave up 0 bases and J gave up 10 bases, with 24 bases separating them. Germline CDR1 and CDR2: LGHNA and YSLEER. The CDR3 loop is CASSQEVTPTGTLGAFF. In DNA form, the CDR3 reads TGCGCCAGCAGCCAAGAGGTAACCCCGACAGGCACCCTTGGAGCTTTCTTT.

The chain employs TRBV3-1 (or the pseudogene TRBV3-2) and TRBJ1-2; 7 bases align to TRBD1. Germline V gene sequence: CDR1 LGHDT, CDR2 YNNKEL (reference sequence). Germline trimming cut 4 bases from V and 8 bases from J; bases unmatched to any gene: 7. The CDR3 is made up of 13 amino acids. CDR3 nucleotides: TGTGCCAGCAGCCGTACAGGGGTGGGAGGCTACACCTTC. It specifies CASSRTGVGGYTF.

The chain is built from TRBV21-1 and TRBJ2-2; the D call TRBD1 from the table was never checked on the DNA. TRBV21-1 constitutes a pseudogene. CDR3 length: 17 residues. Here the CDR3 DNA reads TGTGCCAGCAGCAAAACAACAAGGACAGAGAACACCGGGGAGCTGTTTTTT. Protein sequence: CASSKTTRTENTGELFF.

This rearrangement joins TRBV12-3 or TRBV12-4 to TRBJ2-3; TRBD2 matches at 10 bases. J lost 6 bases, V lost 10 bases, and 7 bases had no gene match. The CDR3 sequence is 13 residues long. The CDR3 sequence: CATIAGGRDTQYF. CDR3 DNA: TGTGCCACCATAGCGGGGGGCCGGGATACGCAGTATTTT.

This chain uses TRBV10-3 with TRBJ1-4; a possible D gene is TRBD1 (5 bases). Trimming took 3 bases from V and 0 from J, leaving 17 bases between them. There are 18 residues in the CDR3. Per germline, CDR1 ENHRY and CDR2 SYGVKD. CDR3 in amino acids: CAISEGEAGRSTNEKLFF. Written as DNA, the CDR3 is TGTGCCATCAGTGAAGGGGAGGCAGGCCGCTCAACTAATGAAAAACTGTTTTTT.

This chain connects TRBV7-9 to TRBJ2-2; 8 bases are a match to TRBD1. V trimming: 6 bases; J trimming: 6 bases; junction bases outside the gene matches: 9. This CDR3 contains 15 residues. Germline lookup yields CDR1 SEHNR and CDR2 FQNEAQ (reference sequence). This CDR3 reads CASRAGTGLPGELFF. CDR3 coding DNA: TGTGCCAGCAGGGCCGGGACAGGCCTCCCCGGGGAGCTGTTTTTT.

The chain combines TRBV5-4 with TRBJ1-6; 10 bases are shared with TRBD1. Per the germline V gene, CDR1 is SGHNT and CDR2 is YYREEE (reference sequence). The CDR3 has 16 residues. Unmatched junction bases numbered 7, after V lost 4 bases and J lost 6 bases. CDR3: CASSPRQGASNSPLHF. CDR3 in DNA: TGTGCCAGCAGCCCCCGACAGGGGGCCAGTAATTCACCCCTCCACTTT.

To note about this clone: Other DNA sequences in the same sample also yield this CDR3. The chain is built from TRBV3-1 (or the pseudogene TRBV3-2) and TRBJ1-6; the D is unclear. The CDR3 runs 13 residues. Germline V CDR1 and CDR2: LGHDT, YNNKEL (reference sequence). Trimming took 1 base from V and 7 from J, leaving 5 bases between them. The CDR3 here is CASSQVQNSPLHF. The DNA for the CDR3 is TGTGCCAGCAGCCAAGTCCAAAATTCACCCCTCCACTTT.

This chain uses TRBV19 with TRBJ2-5; 7 nucleotides match TRBD2. CDR1 and CDR2 from the germline V gene are LNHDA and SQIVND (reference sequence). V dropped 3 bases and J dropped 5; count of bases not matched to a gene: 3. The CDR3 loop spans 13 amino acids. The CDR3 coding sequence is TGTGCCAGTAGTATTCGGGGGGTGGAGACCCAGTACTTC. Residues: CASSIRGVETQYF.

The chain joins TRBV7-2 to TRBJ1-6; 10 bases match TRBD1. Germline CDR1 SGHTA, CDR2 FQGNSA. The CDR3 loop spans 15 amino acids. Trimming cost V 5 bases and J 13 bases; bases outside gene matches: 11. The CDR3 spells CASSPLSGQGSPLHF. The CDR3, as DNA: TGTGCCAGCAGCCCGCTGTCGGGACAGGGGTCCCCCCTCCACTTT.

V is TRBV11-2 and J is TRBJ1-4, with a possible D match to TRBD1 (5 bases). V lost 5 bases and J 10 bases, leaving 20 bases between the germline ends. CDR1 SGHAT and CDR2 FQNNGV come from the germline V gene. The CDR3 has 15 residues. The CDR3 region has the DNA TGTGCCAGCAGCGAAAGACAGTTAATAATGGGAAAACTGTTTTTT. It translates to CASSERQLIMGKLFF. The full variable domain, in which reference TRBV11-2 and TRBJ1-4 provide the parts outside the CDR3, is EAGVAQSPRYKIIEKRQSVAFWCNPISGHATLYWYQQILGQGPKLLIQFQNNGVVDDSQLPKDRFSAERLKGVDSTLKIQPAKLEDSAVYLCASSERQLIMGKLFFGSGTQLSVL.